Sequencing of this T cell receptor (beta chain) was carried out in a study of T cells in Graves' hyperthyroidism and ophthalmopathy (dated by TCRdb to between 2019 and 2020). With respect to the entire study: Peripheral blood samples were taken at the time of initial diagnosis, prior to any treatment. The 85 to 100 discovery patients were divided at random into training and test sets in a 7:3 ratio. The study also compared thyroid tissue and blood T-cell repertoires from more than 5 Graves' hyperthyroidism patients. TCR Vbeta CDR3 sequencing of 140 or so peripheral blood samples (approximately 44 ophthalmopathy, 75 hyperthyroidism and about 17 progressor patients) is reported in the paper. Whether ophthalmopathy could be predicted prospectively was tested in an independent validation cohort made up of roughly 19 hyperthyroidism patients plus 17 patients who later progressed to ophthalmopathy. A discovery cohort of approximately 100 patients, roughly 40 with Graves' ophthalmopathy and approximately 60 with stable Graves' hyperthyroidism, was used to find distinguishing TCR V-J signatures. After blood sampling, hyperthyroidism patients were treated with methimazole at a starting dose of 30 mg daily, and ophthalmopathy patients were treated with high-dose intravenous methylprednisolone.

The CDR3 contains 15 residues, cysteine and phenylalanine counted. Only the CDR3 region is kept as DNA, spanning 45 bases read in frame from base 1. Here V drops 1 base and J drops 4 bases, and the junction holds 3 bases not matched to any gene. CDR1 SGHVS and CDR2 FQNEAQ were looked up in the germline V gene. The sample holds many counts of this clonotype. What this receptor recognizes is not known. No much larger clonotype is one base removed from it; base qualities were not supplied. The TCR beta CDR3 regions were amplified from the RNA transcripts. For the first round of RT-PCR on the TCR CDR3, the HTBI primer set was used together with the Qiagen OneStep RT-PCR kit. Libraries were constructed in a second round of multiplex PCR, after which size selection and purification were performed. The libraries were sequenced on an Illumina HiSeq2000 using paired-end 100 bp reads. In the authors' own workflow: SOAPnuke was used to process the raw data, throwing out any read that contained adapters or uncalled bases, had a mean Phred below 15, or lacked an exact constant-primer or identifier match. COPE v1.2.5 was used to merge high-quality paired reads, and clonotypes were defined as unique nucleotide sequences. MiTCR v1.1 was used to align clonotypes to the IMGT TRBV, TRBD and TRBJ reference segments. Analysis was restricted to V-J combinations with a frequency above 0.0001, which covered about 99% of repertoires. The TCS score was defined as the ratio of F50 (clonal expansion) to E x V (chaos), calculated using BLOSUM62-based TCRdist between CDR3 peptides within each V-J. Welch's t-statistics and random forest reduced fewer than 600 V-J features to 13, which were used in a naive Bayes classifier (R e1071). Using fastp trimming at Q25 and MiXCR clonotype assembly, TCRdb reanalyzed the public sequencing data and kept in-frame beta chains. CDR3 protein duplicates are merged, each entry listing the most common genes and DNA. For this entry, the V and J calls and clone size follow TCRdb and not the study's own pipeline. The sample table holds about 640,000 distinct CDR3 sequences, of which less than 25% were seen once. The ten largest clonotypes hold 34% of the sample.

Ophthalmopathy patients had moderately to severely active disease, with a Clinical Activity Score of 3 or more, a NOSPECS grade of 4 or more, and a disease duration of less than 3 months. The study excluded patients with uncontrolled infections, other autoimmune diseases, pregnancy or lactation. Clinical symptoms, serum thyroxine and TRAb, thyroid ultrasound, and orbital computed tomography formed the basis for the diagnoses. PBMCs were isolated from more than 8 ml of fresh peripheral blood by Ficoll-Paque density gradient centrifugation. Total RNA was extracted using Trizol reagent, and RNA quality was assessed on an Agilent 2100 Bioanalyzer. Study-wide findings and limitations: During validation, the model predicted progression to ophthalmopathy a median of approximately 6 months ahead of onset, with around 71% sensitivity and around 72% specificity. A 13 V-J signature model separated ophthalmopathy from stable hyperthyroidism, with around 90% sensitivity and roughly 84% specificity in cross-validation and 80%/75% in testing. Most expanded thyroid clonotypes (frequency above 0.001) were also detected in blood, a finding suggesting that blood repertoires may reflect thyroid immune responses. Sample size was not statistically predetermined, and investigators were not blinded to group allocation.

The sequence links TRBV7-8 to TRBJ1-4; 7 bases in between match TRBD1. The source material was blood. The TCR comes from a man aged 25-45 years with Graves' ophthalmopathy. The DNA sequence is given as TGTGCCAGCAGCTTAGAGGGACAGATTAATGAAAAACTGTTTTTT. Translation gives CASSLEGQINEKLFF.